This T cell receptor (beta chain) was retrieved from a study of identical twins. Germline V gene data show CDR1 as SGHVS and CDR2 as FQNEAQ. The CDR3 contains 13 residues. The V gene lost 2 bases and the J gene lost 3 bases, with 2 bases spanning the gap. A universal primer site came from template switching; cDNA carried unique molecular identifiers. TCRdb re-called the 5' RACE reads with MiXCR, one entry per CDR3 protein. Of roughly 350,000 distinct CDR3 sequences listed, around 9.7% are singletons. The sequencing sample was made of naive T cells sorted from blood. The sequence came from a woman aged 45 to 65 in good health. The chain is built from TRBV7-8 and TRBJ2-6, with D hard to call. The chain's CDR3 is CASSLRGANVLTF. The DNA for the CDR3 is TGTGCCAGCAGCTTACGTGGGGCCAACGTCCTGACTTTC.